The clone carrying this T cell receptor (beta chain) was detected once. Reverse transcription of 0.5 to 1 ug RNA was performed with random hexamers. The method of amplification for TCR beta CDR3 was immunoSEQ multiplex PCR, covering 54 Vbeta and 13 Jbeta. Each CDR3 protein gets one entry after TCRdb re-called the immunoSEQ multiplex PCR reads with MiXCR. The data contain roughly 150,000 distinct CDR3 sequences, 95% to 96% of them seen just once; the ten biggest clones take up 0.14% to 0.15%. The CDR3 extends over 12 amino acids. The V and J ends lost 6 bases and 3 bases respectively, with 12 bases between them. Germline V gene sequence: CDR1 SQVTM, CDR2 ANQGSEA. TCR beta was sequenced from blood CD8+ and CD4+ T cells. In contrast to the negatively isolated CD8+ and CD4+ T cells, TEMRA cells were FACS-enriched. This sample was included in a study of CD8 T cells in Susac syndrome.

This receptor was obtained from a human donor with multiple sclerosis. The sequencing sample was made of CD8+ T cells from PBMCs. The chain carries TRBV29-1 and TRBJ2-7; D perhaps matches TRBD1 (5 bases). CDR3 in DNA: TGCAGCGTGGAATTACAGGACTACGAGCAGTACTTC. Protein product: CSVELQDYEQYF.